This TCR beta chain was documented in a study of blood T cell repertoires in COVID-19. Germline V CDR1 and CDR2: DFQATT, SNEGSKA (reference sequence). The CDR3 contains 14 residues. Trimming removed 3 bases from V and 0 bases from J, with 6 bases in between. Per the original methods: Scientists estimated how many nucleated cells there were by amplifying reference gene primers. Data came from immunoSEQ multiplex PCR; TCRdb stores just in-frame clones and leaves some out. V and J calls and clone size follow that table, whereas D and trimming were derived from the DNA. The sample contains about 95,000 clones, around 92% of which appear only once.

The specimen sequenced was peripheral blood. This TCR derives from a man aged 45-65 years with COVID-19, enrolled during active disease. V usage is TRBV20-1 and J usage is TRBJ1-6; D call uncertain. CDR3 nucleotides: TGCAGTGCTAGTCCGAGCTCCTATAATTCACCCCTCCACTTT. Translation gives CSASPSSYNSPLHF.